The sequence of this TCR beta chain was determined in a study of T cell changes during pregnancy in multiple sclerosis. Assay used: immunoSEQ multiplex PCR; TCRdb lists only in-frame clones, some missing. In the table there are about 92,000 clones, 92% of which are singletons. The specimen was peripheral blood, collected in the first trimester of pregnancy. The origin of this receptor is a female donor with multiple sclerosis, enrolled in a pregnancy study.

CDR3 coding DNA: TGCGCCAGCAGTCCCGGGGAGGAGTCAGAGACCCAGTACTTC. Its protein is CASSPGEESETQYF. This chain connects TRBV10-2 to TRBJ2-5; D is perhaps TRBD2 (6 bases). V was pared by 5 bases and J by 4 bases, with 14 bases between. From germline, CDR1 is WSHSY and CDR2 SAAADI. CDR3 length: 14 residues.